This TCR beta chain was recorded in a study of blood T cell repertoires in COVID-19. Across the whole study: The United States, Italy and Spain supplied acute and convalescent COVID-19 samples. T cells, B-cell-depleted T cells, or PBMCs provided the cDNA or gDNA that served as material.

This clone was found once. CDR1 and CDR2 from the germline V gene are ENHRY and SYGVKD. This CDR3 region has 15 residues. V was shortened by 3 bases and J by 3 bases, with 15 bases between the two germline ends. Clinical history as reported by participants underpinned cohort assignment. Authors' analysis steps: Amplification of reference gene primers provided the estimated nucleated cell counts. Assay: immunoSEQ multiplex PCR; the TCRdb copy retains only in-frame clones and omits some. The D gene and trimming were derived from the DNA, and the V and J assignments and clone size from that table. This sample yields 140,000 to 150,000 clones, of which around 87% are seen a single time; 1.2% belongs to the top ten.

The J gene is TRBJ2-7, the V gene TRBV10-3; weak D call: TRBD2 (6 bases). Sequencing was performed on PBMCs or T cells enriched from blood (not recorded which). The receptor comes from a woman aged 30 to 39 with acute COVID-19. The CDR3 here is CAISELGTSLYEQYF. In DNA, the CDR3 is TGTGCCATCAGTGAATTAGGGACTTCACTCTACGAGCAGTACTTC.